The next 22 T cell receptor beta chains were all read from a single sample in a study of T cells in Graves' hyperthyroidism and ophthalmopathy. Regions amplified from RNA transcripts were the TCR beta CDR3 regions. When the TCR CDR3 underwent first-round RT-PCR, the HTBI primer set was used. Using its own MiXCR run on the multiplex PCR reads, TCRdb lists one record per CDR3 protein. The sample has about 560,000 distinct CDR3 sequences; 16% are singletons. Sequencing was carried out using blood. All receptors derive from a woman aged 18-29 years with Graves' hyperthyroidism.

Notes on this clonotype: This may be a read error, as it is one base from a much larger clone. The chain carries TRBV7-2 and TRBJ2-7; perhaps TRBD2 as D (6 bases). V shed 3 bases and J shed 2 bases, with 17 bases lying between them. The CDR3 spans 16 residues. Germline lookup yields CDR1 SGHTA and CDR2 FQGNSA. CDR3 region: CASSLWNGGMPYEQYF. In DNA, the CDR3 is TGTGCCAGCAGCTTGTGGAACGGGGGAATGCCCTACGAGCAGTACTTC.

The chain combines TRBV6-1 with TRBJ2-7, with 8 bases matching TRBD2. This CDR3 is built from 16 residues. Germline V gene sequence: CDR1 MNHNS, CDR2 SASEGT. Unmatched junction bases numbered 12, after V lost 4 bases and J lost 4 bases. The CDR3 coding sequence is TGTGCCAGCAGTGGGCCGAATAAGAGCGGGGGTTACGAGCAGTACTTC. Translation gives CASSGPNKSGGYEQYF.

V is TRBV7-2 and J is TRBJ2-1; 14 nucleotides line up with TRBD2. The CDR3 sequence is 18 residues long. V shed 5 bases and J 1 base; nucleotides not matched to a gene: 7. CDR1 is SGHTA and CDR2 is FQGNSA in the germline V gene. CDR3 DNA sequence: TGTGCCAGCAGCCAACGGGGGACTAGCGGGGGTTCCTACAATGAGCAGTTCTTC. The encoded protein is CASSQRGTSGGSYNEQFF.

This clonotype has ten or more counts. This chain connects TRBV20-1 to TRBJ2-7; the match to TRBD2 covers 9 bases. The CDR3 sequence is 15 residues long. J was trimmed by 6 bases and V by 2 bases; bases with no gene match: 11. Germline loops: CDR1 DFQATT, CDR2 SNEGSKA (reference sequence). DNA of the CDR3: TGCAGTGCTAGAACCCCTAGCGGGGTCGCCGCCGAGCAGTACTTC. Amino acid sequence: CSARTPSGVAAEQYF.

As concerns this clonotype: A much larger clone is a single base away; this may be a read error. The CDR3 DNA is TGCAGTGCTAGTGTTCTGGACAGGTCCTACGAGCGGTACTTC. Encoded protein: CSASVLDRSYERYF. This chain uses TRBV20-1 with TRBJ2-7; the match to TRBD1 covers 7 bases. CDR3 length equals 14 residues. Per the germline V gene, CDR1 is DFQATT and CDR2 is SNEGSKA (reference sequence).

This clonotype turned up a few times. This sequence joins TRBV7-9 and TRBJ2-3, with TRBD2 matching 7 bases. Germline loops: CDR1 SEHNR, CDR2 FQNEAQ (reference sequence). The CDR3 totals 14 residues. The V gene end was trimmed by 4 bases and the J gene end by 9 bases; junction bases not matched to a gene: 10. This CDR3 is CASSSPTSRWTQYF. The CDR3 coding sequence is TGTGCCAGCAGCTCACCGACTAGCCGTTGGACGCAGTATTTT.

V is TRBV5-1 and J is TRBJ2-1; 12 nucleotides match TRBD2. With 2 bases clipped from V and 7 bases from J, the junction kept 13 bases outside the gene matches. The CDR3 has 18 amino acids. The germline CDR1 and CDR2 sequences are SGHRS and YFSETQ. CDR3 protein: CASSFRTSGNHRRNEQFF. In nucleotides, the CDR3 is TGCGCCAGCAGCTTTCGGACTAGCGGGAACCACCGAAGGAATGAGCAGTTCTTC.

This clonotype turned up a few times. Its ends do not fully match the called genes, so a read error is possible. This chain links TRBV7-2 with TRBJ2-2; either TRBD1 or TRBD2 may supply D (5 bases each). The CDR3 covers 16 residues. CDR1 is SGHTA, CDR2 FQGNSA, per germline. This chain's CDR3 is CASSPGGARNTGELSF. In nucleotides, the CDR3 is TGTGCCAGCAGCCCTGGTGGGGCTAGGAACACCGGGGAGCTGTCTTTT.

This clonotype was picked up a small number of times. The J gene is TRBJ2-3, the V gene TRBV4-3; 10 bases agree with TRBD2. The junction had 8 bases not matched to a gene; V was cut back by 4 bases and J by 4 bases. This CDR3 contains 16 residues. From germline, CDR1 is LGHNA and CDR2 YSLEER. The CDR3 sequence: CASSLTSGGAADTQYF. The CDR3 DNA is TGCGCCAGCAGCCTAACAAGCGGGGGGGCCGCAGATACGCAGTATTTT.

This clonotype was counted between two and nine times. Just one base apart from a much larger clone, this may be a read error. V usage is TRBV20-1 and J usage is TRBJ2-5; D is ambiguous. Looked up from germline, CDR1 is DFQATT and CDR2 is SNEGSKA (reference sequence). The CDR3 length is 13 residues. The V end lost 5 bases, the J end lost 2 bases, and 12 bases lay between the germline ends. CDR3 protein: CSAHAIMQETQYF. The CDR3 bases are TGCAGTGCTCACGCAATTATGCAAGAGACCCAGTACTTC.

This clonotype has just a few counts. This rearrangement joins TRBV6-2 or TRBV6-3 to TRBJ1-1; TRBD1 aligns across 9 bases. The CDR3 length is 19 residues. The germline gives CDR1 MNHEY, CDR2 SVGEGT. The V segment lost 0 bases and the J segment 5 bases; nucleotides outside the gene matches: 16. As DNA, the CDR3 is TGTGCCAGCAGTTACTCGCCCCCCGGGACAGGGCGGAGAAGGACTGAAGCTTTCTTT. Amino acids: CASSYSPPGTGRRRTEAFF.

The chain joins TRBV28 to TRBJ2-1; no clear D gene. Germline-derived CDR1 and CDR2 are MDHEN and SYDVKM. The CDR3 loop spans 11 amino acids. V dropped 7 bases and J dropped 4 bases, with 5 bases sitting between them. DNA for the CDR3: TGTGCCAGCACCCCGTACAATGAGCAGTTCTTC. It yields the protein CASTPYNEQFF.

As regards this clonotype: One junction end disagrees with the germline gene, perhaps due to a read error. This chain uses TRBV24-1 with TRBJ2-2, with TRBD2 matching over 9 bases. The length of the CDR3 is 16 residues. Germline CDR1 KGHDR, CDR2 SFDVKD. The DNA for the CDR3 is TGTGCTACCAGCCCCTCTGCTAGCGGGAAAGTAGGGGAGCTGTTTTTT. Encoded protein: CATSPSASGKVGELFF.

In its sample, this clonotype was seen many times. The rearrangement links TRBV10-3 to TRBJ1-5; 7 bases are shared with TRBD1. This CDR3 comprises 14 residues. The J segment lost 2 bases and the V segment lost 7 bases, leaving 5 bases of the junction unmatched. The germline V gene has CDR1 ENHRY and CDR2 SYGVKD. The CDR3 DNA reads TGTGCCATCACCGACAGGGCTGGCAATCAGCCCCAGCATTTT. Protein: CAITDRAGNQPQHF.

In the case of this clonotype: A much larger clonotype is one base distant, so this may be a read error. This CDR3 reads CASDRGISTDTQYF. In DNA form, the CDR3 reads TGTGCCAGCGACCGAGGAATCAGCACAGATACGCAGTATTTT. The gene calls are TRBV9 and TRBJ2-3; D gene uncertain. From germline, CDR1 is SGDLS and CDR2 YYNGEE. Trimming left V 7 bases short and J 0 bases short, with 12 bases between. This CDR3 comprises 14 residues.

Worth noting for this clonotype: No conserved phenylalanine or tryptophan is present at the end of the CDR3, so a read error is the likely explanation. The rearrangement joins TRBV10-3 to TRBJ2-7; D tentatively fits TRBD1 or TRBD2 (5 bases each). V lost 0 bases and J 0 bases, leaving 15 bases between the germline ends. The CDR3 covers 17 residues. Germline V gives CDR1 ENHRY, CDR2 SYGVKD. CDR3 DNA sequence: TGTGCCATCAGTGAGTCGGGTCGGGGACCCGCCTCCTACGAGCAGTACATC. Translating it yields CAISESGRGPASYEQYI.

The rearrangement links TRBV2 to TRBJ2-7; 10 nucleotides match TRBD1. V gave up 11 bases and J gave up 6 bases; unmatched junction bases: 7. This CDR3 spans 12 amino acids. CDR1 is SNHLY, CDR2 FYNNEI, per germline. The CDR3 here is CAVQGQGSEQYF. The CDR3 region has the DNA TGTGCCGTCCAGGGACAGGGGAGCGAGCAGTACTTC. Supplemented by reference TRBV2 and TRBJ2-7, the full variable domain reads EPEVTQTPSHQVTQMGQEVILRCVPISNHLYFYWYRQILGQKVEFLVSFYNNEISEKSEIFDDQFSVERPDGSNFTLKIRSTKLEDSAMYFCAVQGQGSEQYFGPGTRLTVT.

This clonotype appeared many times. The chain is built from TRBV12-3 or TRBV12-4 and TRBJ2-7; weak D call: TRBD1 (6 bases). V was trimmed by 6 bases and J by 1 base, leaving 10 bases between them. The CDR3 has 13 amino acids. This CDR3 is CASSWTASYEQYF. The CDR3 DNA follows: TGTGCCAGCAGCTGGACAGCGTCCTACGAGCAGTACTTC.

This clonotype was detected only a few times. The rearrangement joins TRBV2 to TRBJ1-1, with D possibly being TRBD1 (5 bases). Trimming removed 11 bases from V and 4 bases from J, with 17 bases in between. Looked up from germline, CDR1 is SNHLY and CDR2 is FYNNEI. The CDR3 extends over 13 amino acids. The DNA of the CDR3 is TGTGCCGGGGATACAGGTCTGACCACTGAAGCTTTCTTT. It specifies CAGDTGLTTEAFF.

This clonotype has ten or more counts. The rearrangement joins TRBV2 to TRBJ1-3; D may be TRBD1 (5 bases). Germline CDR1 reads SNHLY; CDR2 reads FYNNEI. The CDR3 is made up of 13 amino acids. V lost 7 bases, J lost 2 bases, and 9 bases lay in between. DNA of the CDR3: TGTGCCAGCAAATCAGGGACTGGAAACACCATATATTTT. This gives the protein CASKSGTGNTIYF.

This clonotype was counted ten times or more. One junction end does not reproduce the germline sequence, and a read error may be involved. V and J are TRBV6-2 or TRBV6-3 and TRBJ2-3; perhaps D is TRBD1 or TRBD2 (5 bases each). The CDR3 covers 13 residues. The V gene's germline CDR1 is MNHEY and CDR2 SVGEGT. The CDR3 nucleotides read TGTGCCAGCAGTCACTCGAGGGGAGATACGCAGTATTTT. This translates into CASSHSRGDTQYF.

In this sample, this clonotype turned up many times. This chain connects TRBV13 to TRBJ2-3, with 10 bases identical to TRBD2. The CDR3 runs to 18 residues. V lost 1 base, J lost 1 base, and 8 bases stayed unmatched. Germline-derived CDR1 and CDR2 are PRHDT and FYEKMQ (reference sequence). The CDR3 here is CASSLVWRTSGGTDTQYF. The CDR3 DNA reads TGTGCCAGCAGCTTAGTATGGCGGACTAGCGGCGGCACAGATACGCAGTATTTT.